These T cell receptor beta chains were read from a single sample in a study of PD-L1 blockade in urothelial cancer. Profiled with immunoSEQ multiplex PCR; TCRdb holds only in-frame clones, not every one. The sample consists of about 37,000 clones, about 79% of them appearing once. The input for sequencing was PBMCs, taken around atezolizumab (anti-PD-L1) treatment. The receptor source for this set is a man in his sixties with urothelial cancer. Each CDR3 is given with its conserved first and last residue. The D gene is left open where the match is weak. Size is omitted from some rows. Given values are once, few, many or a class for expanded clones.

V	size	J	D	CDR3	DNA
TRBV19	NA	TRBJ2-1	NA	CASSIDSRPDYEQFF	TGTGCCAGTAGTATAGATTCCCGTCCGGACTATGAGCAGTTCTTC
TRBV19	NA	TRBJ2-1	NA	CASSLDSNEQFF	TGTGCCAGTAGCTTAGACTCGAATGAGCAGTTCTTC
TRBV30	NA	TRBJ2-5	TRBD1	CAWTGTGARETQYF	TGTGCCTGGACCGGGACAGGGGCCAGGGAGACCCAGTACTTC
TRBV4-1	NA	TRBJ1-4	NA	CASSPPGSTNEKLFF	TGCGCCAGCAGCCCTCCGGGATCTACTAATGAAAAACTGTTTTTT
TRBV5-4	once	TRBJ2-6	NA	CASSLAGGSGANVLTF	TGTGCCAGCAGCTTGGCCGGTGGCTCTGGGGCCAACGTCCTGACTTTC
TRBV9	NA	TRBJ2-6	NA	CASSVGWAGGGGANVLTF	TGTGCCAGCAGCGTAGGTTGGGCCGGGGGTGGTGGGGCCAACGTCCTGACTTTC
TRBV7-3	NA	TRBJ2-7	NA	CASSLDSFGSYEQYF	TGTGCCAGCAGCCTCGACAGTTTCGGTTCCTACGAGCAGTACTTC
TRBV4-2	once	TRBJ2-1	TRBD2	CASSQAASGGSLNEQFF	TGTGCCAGCAGCCAAGCGGCTAGCGGGGGGAGCCTAAATGAGCAGTTCTTC
TRBV6-5	NA	TRBJ2-7	NA	CASRPDSGDYEQYF	TGTGCCAGCAGGCCCGACTCGGGAGACTACGAGCAGTACTTC
TRBV2	NA	TRBJ2-7	NA	CASLTADGSYEQYF	TGTGCCAGTCTTACCGCGGATGGCTCCTACGAGCAGTACTTC
TRBV19	NA	TRBJ1-5	NA	CASSRGGRGNQPQHF	TGTGCCAGTTCGCGGGGGGGTCGGGGCAATCAGCCCCAGCATTTT
TRBV7-2	NA	TRBJ2-3	NA	CASSPLPGADTQYF	TGTGCCAGCAGCCCACTCCCGGGAGCAGATACGCAGTATTTT
TRBV6-6	few	TRBJ1-2	NA	CASSAGGTAYGYTF	TGTGCCAGCAGTGCGGGGGGAACGGCTTATGGCTACACCTTC
TRBV19	NA	TRBJ2-7	NA	CASSTNRGGEQYF	TGTGCCAGTAGTACTAACAGGGGAGGCGAGCAGTACTTC
TRBV5-1	NA	TRBJ1-1	NA	CASSLRSNTEAFF	TGCGCCAGCAGCTTGCGGTCAAACACTGAAGCTTTCTTT
TRBV19	NA	TRBJ2-7	NA	CASSQTGGYEQYF	TGTGCCAGTAGTCAGACAGGTGGTTACGAGCAGTACTTC
TRBV13	NA	TRBJ2-3	TRBD1	CASSLGWDRGPADTQYF	TGTGCCAGCAGCTTAGGCTGGGACAGGGGGCCAGCAGATACGCAGTATTTT
TRBV9	NA	TRBJ1-1	NA	CASSVDGGNTEAFF	TGTGCCAGCAGCGTAGATGGGGGCAACACTGAAGCTTTCTTT
TRBV5-1	few	TRBJ1-6	NA	CASSLEGEISSPLHF	TGCGCCAGCAGCTTGGAGGGGGAAATAAGTTCACCCCTCCACTTT
TRBV13	NA	TRBJ2-5	NA	CASSPPGEWGETQYF	TGTGCCAGCAGCCCCCCGGGGGAATGGGGAGAGACCCAGTACTTC
TRBV28	NA	TRBJ2-7	TRBD2	CASTRTSGSYEQYF	TGTGCCAGCACCCGGACTAGCGGTTCCTACGAGCAGTACTTC
TRBV9	NA	TRBJ2-7	TRBD2	CASSVESGGAGGEQYF	TGTGCCAGCAGCGTAGAGAGCGGGGGCGCCGGGGGAGAGCAGTACTTC
TRBV6-1	NA	TRBJ2-2	NA	CASSGGVVTGELFF	TGTGCCAGCAGTGGGGGGGTGGTAACCGGGGAGCTGTTTTTT
TRBV6-5	NA	TRBJ1-1	NA	CASSYSTVGTEAFF	TGTGCCAGCAGTTACTCGACAGTCGGAACTGAAGCTTTCTTT
TRBV4-2	NA	TRBJ2-2	NA	CASSQVTSGRTGGELFF	TGTGCCAGCAGCCAAGTCACTAGCGGGCGGACAGGGGGGGAGCTGTTTTTT
TRBV2	NA	TRBJ2-3	NA	CASREAGTDTQYF	TGTGCCAGCAGGGAGGCCGGTACAGATACGCAGTATTTT
TRBV15	NA	TRBJ2-7	TRBD2	CATSRGSGGTYEQYF	TGTGCCACCAGCAGAGGTAGCGGGGGTACATACGAGCAGTACTTC
TRBV28	NA	TRBJ1-4	NA	CASSSSRTVKNEKLFF	TGTGCCAGCAGTTCCTCACGGACAGTTAAAAATGAAAAACTGTTTTTT
TRBV30	NA	TRBJ1-4	NA	CACRTATNEKLFF	TGTGCCTGCCGGACAGCAACTAATGAAAAACTGTTTTTT
TRBV27	NA	TRBJ2-1	NA	CASSPWDISYNEQFF	TGTGCCAGCAGCCCATGGGACATTTCCTACAATGAGCAGTTCTTC
TRBV2	NA	TRBJ2-3	TRBD1	CASRGQGTDTQYF	TGTGCCAGCAGAGGACAGGGCACAGATACGCAGTATTTT
TRBV6-5	NA	TRBJ2-2	NA	CASSYSGGANTGELFF	TGTGCCAGCAGTTACTCCGGCGGGGCGAACACCGGGGAGCTGTTTTTT
TRBV7-2	once	TRBJ1-2	NA	CASSPWGVLVGGYTF	TGTGCCAGCAGCCCCTGGGGCGTACTTGTGGGCGGCTACACCTTC
TRBV4-1	NA	TRBJ2-7	NA	CASSQVWRGLYEQYF	TGCGCCAGCAGCCAAGTCTGGAGGGGGCTCTACGAGCAGTACTTC
TRBV5-5	NA	TRBJ2-1	TRBD1	CASSLVRGGINEQFF	TGTGCCAGCAGCTTGGTTAGAGGGGGCATCAATGAGCAGTTCTTC
TRBV19	NA	TRBJ2-7	NA	CASSMRDIPYEQYF	TGTGCCAGTAGTATGAGGGACATTCCCTACGAGCAGTACTTC
TRBV6-5	NA	TRBJ2-7	TRBD1	CASSPWTGGSYEQYF	TGTGCCAGCAGCCCATGGACAGGGGGCAGCTACGAGCAGTACTTC